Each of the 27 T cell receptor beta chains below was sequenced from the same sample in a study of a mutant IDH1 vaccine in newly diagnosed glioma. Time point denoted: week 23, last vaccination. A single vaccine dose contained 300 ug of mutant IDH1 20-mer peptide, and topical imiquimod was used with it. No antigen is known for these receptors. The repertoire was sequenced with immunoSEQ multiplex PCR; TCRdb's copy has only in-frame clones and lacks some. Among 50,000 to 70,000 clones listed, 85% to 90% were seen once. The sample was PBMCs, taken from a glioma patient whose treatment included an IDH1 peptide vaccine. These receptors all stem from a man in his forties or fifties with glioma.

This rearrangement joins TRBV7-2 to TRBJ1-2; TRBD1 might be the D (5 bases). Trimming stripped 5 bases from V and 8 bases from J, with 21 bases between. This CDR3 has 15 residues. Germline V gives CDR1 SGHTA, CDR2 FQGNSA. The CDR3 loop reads CASSTAAGLPPGYTF. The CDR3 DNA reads TGTGCCAGCAGCACGGCGGCAGGGCTGCCTCCGGGCTACACCTTC.

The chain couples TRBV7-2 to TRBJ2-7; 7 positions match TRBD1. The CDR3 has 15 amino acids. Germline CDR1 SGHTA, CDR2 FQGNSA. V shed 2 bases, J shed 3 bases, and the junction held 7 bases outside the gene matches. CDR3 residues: CASSLMGQILYEQYF. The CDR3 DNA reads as TGTGCCAGCAGCTTAATGGGACAGATCCTCTACGAGCAGTACTTC.

CDR3 coding DNA: TGTGCCAGCAGTTCAGGGGGACGCAATCAGCCCCAGCATTTT. Translation gives CASSSGGRNQPQHF. J is TRBJ1-5 and V is TRBV6-5, with 7 positions matching TRBD1. CDR1 is MNHEY and CDR2 is SVGAGI in the germline V gene. The CDR3 spans 14 residues. V lost 4 bases, J lost 2 bases, and 2 bases stayed unmatched.

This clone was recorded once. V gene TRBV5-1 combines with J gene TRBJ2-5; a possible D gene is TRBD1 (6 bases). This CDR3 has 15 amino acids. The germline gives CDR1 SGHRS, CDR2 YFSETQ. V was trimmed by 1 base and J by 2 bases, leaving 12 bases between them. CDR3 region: CASSLLGTPQETQYF. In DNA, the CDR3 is TGCGCCAGCAGCTTGTTAGGGACACCACAAGAGACCCAGTACTTC. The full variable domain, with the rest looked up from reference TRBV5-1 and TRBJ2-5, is KAGVTQTPRYLIKTRGQQVTLSCSPISGHRSVSWYQQTPGQGLQFLFEYFSETQRNKGNFPGRFSGRQFSNSRSEMNVSTLELGDSALYLCASSLLGTPQETQYFGPGTRLLVL.

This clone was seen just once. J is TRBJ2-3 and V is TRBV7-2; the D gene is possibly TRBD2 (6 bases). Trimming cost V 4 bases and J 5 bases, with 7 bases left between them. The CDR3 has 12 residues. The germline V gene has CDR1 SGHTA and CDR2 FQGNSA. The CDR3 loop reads CASSSGGDTQYF. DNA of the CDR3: TGTGCCAGCAGCTCCGGGGGAGATACGCAGTATTTT.

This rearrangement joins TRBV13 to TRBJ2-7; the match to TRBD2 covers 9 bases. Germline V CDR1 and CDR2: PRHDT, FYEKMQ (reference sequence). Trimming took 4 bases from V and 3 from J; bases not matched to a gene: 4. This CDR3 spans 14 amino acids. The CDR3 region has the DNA TGTGCCAGCAGCTCAAAACTAGCGGGCTACGAGCAGTACTTC. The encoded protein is CASSSKLAGYEQYF.

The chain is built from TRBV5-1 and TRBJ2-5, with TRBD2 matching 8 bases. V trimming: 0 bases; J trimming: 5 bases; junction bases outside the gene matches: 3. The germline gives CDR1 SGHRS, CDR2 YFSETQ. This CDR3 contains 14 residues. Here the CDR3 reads CASSLAGGRETQYF. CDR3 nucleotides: TGCGCCAGCAGCTTGGCTGGCGGGAGGGAGACCCAGTACTTC.

The CDR3 DNA sequence: TGTGCTAGTGGCCTAGAGAGCAATCAGCCCCAGCATTTT. It translates to CASGLESNQPQHF. The genes are TRBV12-5 and TRBJ1-5; D is unresolved. Germline V gene sequence: CDR1 LGHNT, CDR2 FRNRAP. V was shortened by 6 bases and J by 1 base, with 7 bases between the two germline ends. This CDR3 is built from 13 residues.

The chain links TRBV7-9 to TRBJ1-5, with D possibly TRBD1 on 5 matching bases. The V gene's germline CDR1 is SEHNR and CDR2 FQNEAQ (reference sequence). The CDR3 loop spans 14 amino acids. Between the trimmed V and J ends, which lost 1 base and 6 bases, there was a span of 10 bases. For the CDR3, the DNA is TGTGCCAGCAGCTTAGATGGGGCAGGTCAGCCCCAGCATTTT. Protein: CASSLDGAGQPQHF.

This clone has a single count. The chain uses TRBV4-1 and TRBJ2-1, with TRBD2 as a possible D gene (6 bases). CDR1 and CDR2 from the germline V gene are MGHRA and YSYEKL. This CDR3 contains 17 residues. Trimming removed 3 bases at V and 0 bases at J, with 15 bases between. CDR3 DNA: TGCGCCAGCAGCCACCGTTTGGTAGCGGACTCCTACAATGAGCAGTTCTTC. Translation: CASSHRLVADSYNEQFF.

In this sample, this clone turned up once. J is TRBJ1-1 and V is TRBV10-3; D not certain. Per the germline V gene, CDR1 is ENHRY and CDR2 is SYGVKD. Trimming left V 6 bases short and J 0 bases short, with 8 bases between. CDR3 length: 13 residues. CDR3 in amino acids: CAIRGPMNTEAFF. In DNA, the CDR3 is TGTGCCATCAGGGGTCCGATGAACACTGAAGCTTTCTTT.

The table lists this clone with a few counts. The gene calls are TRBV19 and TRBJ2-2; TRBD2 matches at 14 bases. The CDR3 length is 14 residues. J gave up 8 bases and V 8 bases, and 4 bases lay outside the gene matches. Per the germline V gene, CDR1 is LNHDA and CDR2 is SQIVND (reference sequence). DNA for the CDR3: TGTGCCAGTGGGACTAGCGGGAGACGTGGGGAGCTGTTTTTT. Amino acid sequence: CASGTSGRRGELFF. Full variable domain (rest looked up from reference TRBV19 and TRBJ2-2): DGGITQSPKYLFRKEGQNVTLSCEQNLNHDAMYWYRQDPGQGLRLIYYSQIVNDFQKGDIAEGYSVSREKKESFPLTVTSAQKNPTAFYLCASGTSGRRGELFFGEGSRLTVL.

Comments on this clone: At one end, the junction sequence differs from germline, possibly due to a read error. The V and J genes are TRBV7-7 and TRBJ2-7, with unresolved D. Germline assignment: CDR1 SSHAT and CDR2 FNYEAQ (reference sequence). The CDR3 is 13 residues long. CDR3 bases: TGTGCTAGCAGCTTCACCGGCGCGTACGAGCAGTACTTC. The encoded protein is CASSFTGAYEQYF.

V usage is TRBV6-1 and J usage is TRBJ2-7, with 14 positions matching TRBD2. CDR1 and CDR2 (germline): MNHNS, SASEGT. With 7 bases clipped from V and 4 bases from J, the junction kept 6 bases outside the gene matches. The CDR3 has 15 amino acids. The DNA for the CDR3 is TGTGCCAGCACTGGACTAGCGGGAGGACAATACGAGCAGTACTTC. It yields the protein CASTGLAGGQYEQYF.

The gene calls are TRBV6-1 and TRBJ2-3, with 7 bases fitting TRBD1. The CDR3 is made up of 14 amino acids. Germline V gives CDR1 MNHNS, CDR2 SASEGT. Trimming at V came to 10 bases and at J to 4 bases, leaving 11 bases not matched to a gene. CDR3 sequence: CAIQWGQLADTQYF. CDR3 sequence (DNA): TGTGCCATACAATGGGGACAGTTAGCAGATACGCAGTATTTT.

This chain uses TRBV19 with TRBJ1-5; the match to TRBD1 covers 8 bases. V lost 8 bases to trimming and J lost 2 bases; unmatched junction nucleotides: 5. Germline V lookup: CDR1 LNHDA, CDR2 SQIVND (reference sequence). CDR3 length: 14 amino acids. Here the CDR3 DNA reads TGTGCCAGTTCCCTGACAGGGGGCAATCAGCCCCAGCATTTT. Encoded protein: CASSLTGGNQPQHF.

The CDR3 region has the DNA TGTGCCAGCGCTAGTAGGGCTCAGCAGTACTTC. The encoded protein is CASASRAQQYF. V and J are TRBV6-6 and TRBJ2-7; D not certain. The germline V gene has CDR1 MNHNY and CDR2 SVGAGI (reference sequence). Trimming removed 8 bases at V and 8 bases at J, with 13 bases between. The CDR3 has 11 amino acids.

Here the CDR3 DNA reads TGTGCCAGCAGTGCGACAGGGAACACTGAAGCTTTCTTT. Translating it yields CASSATGNTEAFF. This rearrangement joins TRBV6-4 to TRBJ1-1; a possible D gene is TRBD1 (6 bases). The CDR3 has 13 residues. Germline values: CDR1 MRHNA, CDR2 SNTAGT. V dropped 4 bases and J dropped 1 base, with 7 bases sitting between them.

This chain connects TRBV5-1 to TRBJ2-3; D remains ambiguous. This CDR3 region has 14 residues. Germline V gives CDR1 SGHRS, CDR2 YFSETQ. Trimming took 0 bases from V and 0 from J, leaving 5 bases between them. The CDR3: CASSLVKSTDTQYF. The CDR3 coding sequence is TGCGCCAGCAGCTTGGTCAAGAGCACAGATACGCAGTATTTT.

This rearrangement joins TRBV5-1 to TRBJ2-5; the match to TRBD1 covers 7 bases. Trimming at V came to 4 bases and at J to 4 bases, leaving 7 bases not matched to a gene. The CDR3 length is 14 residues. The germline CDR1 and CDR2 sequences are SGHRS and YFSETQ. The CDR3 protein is CASSVTGVRETQYF. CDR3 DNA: TGCGCCAGCAGCGTAACAGGGGTTCGAGAGACCCAGTACTTC.

The CDR3 region is CASSGTRGSYNEQFF. The CDR3 DNA sequence: TGTGCCAGCAGTGGGACCAGGGGCTCCTACAATGAGCAGTTCTTC. The chain links TRBV6-6 to TRBJ2-1; D possibly corresponds to TRBD1 (6 bases). Between the trimmed V and J ends, which lost 5 bases and 0 bases, there was a span of 11 bases. This CDR3 has 15 amino acids. From germline, CDR1 is MNHNY and CDR2 SVGAGI (reference sequence).

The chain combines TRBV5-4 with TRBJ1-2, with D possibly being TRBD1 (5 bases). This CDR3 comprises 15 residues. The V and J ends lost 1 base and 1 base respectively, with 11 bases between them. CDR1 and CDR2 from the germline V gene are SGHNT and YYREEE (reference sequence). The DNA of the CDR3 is TGTGCCAGCAGCTTGTTCTCGGGACTTAACTATGGCTACACCTTC. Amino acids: CASSLFSGLNYGYTF.

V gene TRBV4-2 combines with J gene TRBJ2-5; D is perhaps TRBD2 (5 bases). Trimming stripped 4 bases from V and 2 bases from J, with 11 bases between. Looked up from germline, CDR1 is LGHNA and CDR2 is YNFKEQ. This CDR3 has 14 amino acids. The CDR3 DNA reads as TGTGCCAGCAGCCGAGATAGCGTGCAAGAGACCCAGTACTTC. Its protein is CASSRDSVQETQYF.

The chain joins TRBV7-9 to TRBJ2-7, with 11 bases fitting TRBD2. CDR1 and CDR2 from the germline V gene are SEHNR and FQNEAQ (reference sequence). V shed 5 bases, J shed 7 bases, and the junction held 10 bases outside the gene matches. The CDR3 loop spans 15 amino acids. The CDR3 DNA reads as TGTGCCAGCAGCGGCAGTAGCGGGAGGGCGCGGGAGCAGTACTTC. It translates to CASSGSSGRAREQYF.

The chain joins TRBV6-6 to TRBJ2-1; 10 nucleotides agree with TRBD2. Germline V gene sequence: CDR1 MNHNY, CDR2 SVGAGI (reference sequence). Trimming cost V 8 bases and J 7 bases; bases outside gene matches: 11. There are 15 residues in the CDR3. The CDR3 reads CASSDSGRPGNEQFF. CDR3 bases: TGTGCCAGCTCCGATAGCGGGAGGCCGGGTAATGAGCAGTTCTTC.

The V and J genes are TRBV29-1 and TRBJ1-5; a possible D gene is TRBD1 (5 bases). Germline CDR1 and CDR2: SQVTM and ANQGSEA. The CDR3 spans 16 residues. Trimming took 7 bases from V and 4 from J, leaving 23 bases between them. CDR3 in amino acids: CSAESPDGEGNQPQHF. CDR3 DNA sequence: TGCAGCGCCGAATCACCGGACGGTGAGGGGAATCAGCCCCAGCATTTT.

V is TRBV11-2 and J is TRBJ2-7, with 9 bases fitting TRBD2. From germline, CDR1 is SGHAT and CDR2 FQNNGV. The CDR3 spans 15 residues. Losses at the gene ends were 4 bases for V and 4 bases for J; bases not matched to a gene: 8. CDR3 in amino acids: CASSSYRLAAYEQYF. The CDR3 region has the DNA TGTGCCAGCAGCTCCTACAGACTAGCGGCTTACGAGCAGTACTTC.